The sample holds many counts of the clone carrying this T cell receptor beta chain. The lymph nodes were axillary draining lymph nodes from breast cancer patients. These data come from a study of breast tumors, draining lymph nodes, adjacent tissues. MiXCR was run by TCRdb on the multiplex PCR reads, yielding one entry per CDR3 protein. The sample gives 200,000 to 250,000 distinct CDR3 sequences, about 32% of which show up once; 1.3% to 1.5% is in the top ten. The CDR3 is 16 amino acids. V gave up 2 bases and J gave up 0 bases, with 14 bases separating them. CDR1 MGHDK and CDR2 SYGVNS come from the germline V gene.

Sequences were obtained from axillary lymph node tissue. The sequence was collected from a female donor with breast cancer. Some clones in this sample may be carry-over from other donors' samples. The chain uses TRBV25-1 and TRBJ2-7; D might be TRBD2 (6 bases). This CDR3 reads CASSEDPGRSSYEQYF. As DNA, the CDR3 is TGTGCCAGCAGTGAAGACCCAGGGAGGAGCTCCTACGAGCAGTACTTC.